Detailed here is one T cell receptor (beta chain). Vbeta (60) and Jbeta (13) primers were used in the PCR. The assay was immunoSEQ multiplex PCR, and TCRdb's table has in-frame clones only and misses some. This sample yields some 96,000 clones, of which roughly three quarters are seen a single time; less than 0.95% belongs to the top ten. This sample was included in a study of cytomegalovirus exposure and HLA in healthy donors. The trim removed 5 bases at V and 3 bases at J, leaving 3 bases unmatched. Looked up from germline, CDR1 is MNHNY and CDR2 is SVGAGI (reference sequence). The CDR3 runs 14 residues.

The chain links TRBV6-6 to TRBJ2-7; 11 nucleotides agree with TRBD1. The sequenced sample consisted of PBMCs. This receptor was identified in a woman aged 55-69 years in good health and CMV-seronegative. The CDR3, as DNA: TGTGCCAGCAGTAAGGGACAGGGGGGCTACGAGCAGTACTTC. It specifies CASSKGQGGYEQYF.